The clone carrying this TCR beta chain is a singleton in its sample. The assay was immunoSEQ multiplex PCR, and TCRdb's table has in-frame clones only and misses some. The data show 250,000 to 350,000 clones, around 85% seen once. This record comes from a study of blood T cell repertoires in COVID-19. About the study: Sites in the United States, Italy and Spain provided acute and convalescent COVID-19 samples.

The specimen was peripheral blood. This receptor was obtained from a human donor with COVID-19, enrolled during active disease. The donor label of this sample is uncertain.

In DNA form, the CDR3 reads TGTGCCAGTAGTATTCGATCAGGTAGCAATCAGCCCCAGCATTTT. Its protein is CASSIRSGSNQPQHF. The rearrangement links TRBV19 to TRBJ1-5; D is undetermined. The CDR3 consists of 15 residues. Looked up from germline, CDR1 is LNHDA and CDR2 is SQIVND (reference sequence). V lost 3 bases to trimming and J lost 0 bases, with 9 bases between them.